Sequencing of this T cell receptor beta chain was carried out in a study of blood T cell repertoires in COVID-19. This clone was picked up one time. The Seattle site enrolled patients during active infection and followed them longitudinally. The germline CDR1 and CDR2 sequences are LNHDA and SQIVND (reference sequence). CDR3 length equals 15 residues. With 7 bases clipped from V and 2 bases from J, the junction kept 9 bases outside the gene matches. Only in-frame clones appear in the TCRdb table, and some are missing; sequencing was by immunoSEQ multiplex PCR. This table holds fewer than 200,000 clones, 80% to 90% found once.

The chain couples TRBV19 to TRBJ1-2, with TRBD1 matching 8 bases. This TCR derives from a woman aged 60-75 years with COVID-19, enrolled during active disease. Source material: peripheral blood. CDR3 residues: CASTPDRTGNYGYTF. Here the CDR3 DNA reads TGTGCCAGTACCCCAGATCGGACAGGGAACTATGGCTACACCTTC.